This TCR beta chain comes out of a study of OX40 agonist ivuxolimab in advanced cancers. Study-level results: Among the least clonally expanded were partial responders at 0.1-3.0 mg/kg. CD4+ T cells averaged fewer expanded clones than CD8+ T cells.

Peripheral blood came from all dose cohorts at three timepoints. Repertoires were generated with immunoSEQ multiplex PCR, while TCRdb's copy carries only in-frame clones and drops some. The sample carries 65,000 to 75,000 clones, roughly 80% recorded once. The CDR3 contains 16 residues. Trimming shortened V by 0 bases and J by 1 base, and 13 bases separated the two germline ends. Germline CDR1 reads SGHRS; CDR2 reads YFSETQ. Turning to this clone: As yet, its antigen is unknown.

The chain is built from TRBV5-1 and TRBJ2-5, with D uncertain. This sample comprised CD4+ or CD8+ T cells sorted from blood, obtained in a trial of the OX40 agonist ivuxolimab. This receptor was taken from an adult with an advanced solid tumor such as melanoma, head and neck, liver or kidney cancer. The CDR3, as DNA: TGCGCCAGCAGCTTGGATAATCCCGCCCTCCAAGAGACCCAGTACTTC. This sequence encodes CASSLDNPALQETQYF.